This TCR beta chain was recorded in a study of blood T cell repertoires in COVID-19 (dated by TCRdb to between 2020 and 2021). Broadly, across the study: The collaborator samples originated in the United States, Italy and Spain and spanned the acute and convalescent phases of COVID-19. The samples were drawn from two sources: the first 160 participants of the ongoing ImmuneRACE study, and 1,254 subjects contributed by 6 global collaborators. The repertoires were released in a freely available public database intended as a resource for research on the immune response to SARS-CoV-2. Where HLA class I and class II types were available, the types were taken from metadata supplied by the sample provider, not from assay-based typing. Subjects who had been exposed to COVID-19, were actively infected with it, or had recovered from it provided the deeply sampled blood TCRbeta repertoires that made up the dataset. The prospective study material was composed of cDNA or gDNA derived from T cells, B-cell-depleted T cells, or PBMCs. Sample metadata almost always included a de-identified subject ID, COVID-19 status, age in years and sex.

Each collaborating institution followed its own protocols to collect whole blood in K2EDTA tubes. For TCRbeta analysis, collaborators shipped samples in one of three forms: frozen whole blood, isolated PBMCs, or DNA extracted from either of those sample types. TCRbeta CDR3 regions were amplified from genomic DNA using the immunoSEQ Assay, a bias-controlled multiplex PCR. As for how the authors treated the data: Nucleated cell counts per sample were estimated from amplification of reference gene primers within the assay. Sequence reads were collapsed and filtered to measure the absolute abundance of every unique TCRbeta CDR3 rearrangement. For each sample, productive Simpson clonality was calculated by taking the square root of Simpson's diversity index across productive rearrangements. Sourced from immuneACCESS, this table was stored by TCRdb with only in-frame sequences that have V and J called. A share of the clones is absent; for the studies checked, an unresolved V gene accounts for under half, and the remainder has no known explanation. Clone size and the V and J calls come from that table; the DNA yielded D and trimming. In this sample the table shows 100,000 to 150,000 clones, about 88% of which occur a single time. Together, the top ten hold approximately 1.1% of the sample.

General findings and caveats noted by the study authors: How much clinical and demographic metadata was included differed by source and by participant, and the metadata was provided uncurated.

The CDR3 covers 14 residues, taking in both the cysteine and the phenylalanine. Only the CDR3 part of the read is kept: 42 bases, read in frame from the first base. For CDR1 and CDR2, the germline V gene lists MDHEN and SYDVKM. Relative to germline, V is 7 bases shorter and J is 3 bases shorter, with 16 bases between their ends. On this clone: Its recognized antigen is unknown. Nothing much larger sits one base from this clone, and base qualities are not available.

The receptor was isolated from an elderly woman with acute or convalescent COVID-19. The chain joins TRBV28 to TRBJ2-7; TRBD2 is perhaps the D gene, given 5 matching bases. Sequencing was performed on peripheral blood. This receptor carries the CDR3 CASTLGSLGYEQYF. The DNA reads TGTGCCAGCACCCTTGGGAGTCTGGGCTACGAGCAGTACTTC.